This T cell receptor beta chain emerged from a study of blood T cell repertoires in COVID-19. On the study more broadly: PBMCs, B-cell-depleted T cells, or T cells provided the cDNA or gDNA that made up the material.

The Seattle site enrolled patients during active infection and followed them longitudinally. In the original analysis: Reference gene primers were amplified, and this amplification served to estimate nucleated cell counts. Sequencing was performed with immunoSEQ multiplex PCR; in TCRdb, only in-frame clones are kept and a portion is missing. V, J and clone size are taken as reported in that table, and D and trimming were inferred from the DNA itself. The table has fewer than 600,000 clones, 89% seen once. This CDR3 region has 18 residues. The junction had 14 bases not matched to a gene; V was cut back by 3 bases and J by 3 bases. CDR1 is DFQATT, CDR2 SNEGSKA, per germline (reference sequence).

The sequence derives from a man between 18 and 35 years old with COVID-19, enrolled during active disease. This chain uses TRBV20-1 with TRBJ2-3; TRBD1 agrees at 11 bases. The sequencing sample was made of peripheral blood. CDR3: CSASLGQGARRETDTQYF. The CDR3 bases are TGCAGTGCTAGTCTTGGACAGGGGGCAAGGCGGGAGACAGATACGCAGTATTTT.